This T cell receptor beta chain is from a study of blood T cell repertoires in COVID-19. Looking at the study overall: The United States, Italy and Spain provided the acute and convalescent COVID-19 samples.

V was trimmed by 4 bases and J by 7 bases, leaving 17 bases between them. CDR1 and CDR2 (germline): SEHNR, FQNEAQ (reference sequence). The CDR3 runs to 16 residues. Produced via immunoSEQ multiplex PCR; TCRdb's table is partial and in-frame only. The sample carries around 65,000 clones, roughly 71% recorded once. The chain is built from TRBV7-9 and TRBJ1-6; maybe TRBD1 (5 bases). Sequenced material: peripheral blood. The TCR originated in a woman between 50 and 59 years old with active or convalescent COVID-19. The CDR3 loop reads CASSSYRGSGNSPLHF. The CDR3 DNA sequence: TGTGCCAGCAGCTCCTATAGGGGAAGCGGGAATTCACCCCTCCACTTT.